These T cell receptor beta chains were read from a single sample in a study of blood T cell repertoires in COVID-19. TCRdb's copy holds only in-frame clones and misses some; the assay was immunoSEQ multiplex PCR. The sample carries approximately 250,000 clones, around 83% recorded once. The sequencing sample was made of peripheral blood. These TCRs come from a man in his forties or fifties who had recovered from COVID-19. Each CDR3 is given with its conserved first and last residue. The D gene is left open where the match is weak. The size entry is marked missing in some rows and otherwise reads once, few, many or a size class.

abundance	d_gene	v_gene	j_gene	CDR3nt	CDR3aa
NA	NA	TRBV6-1	TRBJ1-3	TGTGCCAGCAGAGAAAAAACAGGGAATTCTGGAAACACCATATATTTT	CASREKTGNSGNTIYF
NA	NA	TRBV18	TRBJ2-1	TGTGCCAGCTCTTTGTATCGGGGGGCAGAGAATGAGCAGTTCTTC	CASSLYRGAENEQFF
NA	NA	TRBV2	TRBJ2-7	TGTGCCAGCAGTGCTAGCTACGAGCAGTACTTC	CASSASYEQYF
NA	TRBD1	TRBV29-1	TRBJ1-1	TGCAGCGTTGTGCGGGACAGGGGCTCTGAAGCTTTCTTT	CSVVRDRGSEAFF
NA	NA	TRBV11-3	TRBJ1-2	TGTGCCAGCAGCCCAGGAGGAGCCCGCTATGGCTACACCTTC	CASSPGGARYGYTF
NA	NA	TRBV27	TRBJ2-3	TGTGCCAGCAGTTTGAAGATCTGGGGAGATCGCCCTTCAGATACGCAGTATTTT	CASSLKIWGDRPSDTQYF
NA	NA	TRBV7-9	TRBJ2-6	TGTGCCAGCAGCCCTAGCGCGGGGACCCACGTCCTGACTTTC	CASSPSAGTHVLTF
NA	TRBD1	TRBV9	TRBJ1-1	TGTGCCAGCAGCCCTAGGCAGGGGGACGGCACTGAAGCTTTCTTT	CASSPRQGDGTEAFF
once	TRBD2	TRBV9	TRBJ2-7	TGTGCCAGCAGCGTAACTAGCGGGAGTTCCGAGCAGTACTTC	CASSVTSGSSEQYF
NA	TRBD1	TRBV7-2	TRBJ2-1	TGTGCCAGCAGCTTGGACGGACAGGGGGATAGGTTCTTC	CASSLDGQGDRFF
few	NA	TRBV7-9	TRBJ1-5	TGTGCCAGCAGCCCCGGTACATACAGGCCCCAGCATTTT	CASSPGTYRPQHF
once	NA	TRBV29-1	TRBJ2-3	TGCAGCGCAACCCTGAGAAGGGGGACAGATACGCAGTATTTT	CSATLRRGTDTQYF
NA	NA	TRBV3-1/TRBV3-2	TRBJ1-2	TGTGCCAGCAGCCAGGGAGGGGGCTACACCTTC	CASSQGGGYTF
few	NA	TRBV7-2	TRBJ2-1	TGTGCCAGCAGCTCCCAGGGGGGTCGCCGCCGCTCCTACAATGAGCAGTTCTTC	CASSSQGGRRRSYNEQFF
NA	NA	TRBV5-4	TRBJ1-2	TGTGCCAGCAGCTTGGGCCGTACCCAACCCGGCTATGGCTACACCTTC	CASSLGRTQPGYGYTF
once	TRBD1	TRBV10-3	TRBJ2-7	TGTGCCATCAGTGATGTATTGGGACAGGGCAGGTACGAGCAGTACTTC	CAISDVLGQGRYEQYF
NA	NA	TRBV6-1	TRBJ1-1	TGTGCCAGCAGTGAGGCAGGTTCCTTTGACGCTGAAGCTTTCTTT	CASSEAGSFDAEAFF
NA	TRBD1	TRBV14	TRBJ2-7	TGTGCCAGCAGCCCAACACAGGGGGCTCTAACCTACGAGCAGTACTTC	CASSPTQGALTYEQYF
NA	TRBD1	TRBV9	TRBJ2-7	TGTGCCAGCAGCGGAGGACAGGAGACAAAGATCTACGAGCAGTACTTC	CASSGGQETKIYEQYF
once	NA	TRBV6-5	TRBJ2-7	TGTGCCAGCAGTTTTCCTGTGGACAGTCCCTCCTACGAGCAGTACTTC	CASSFPVDSPSYEQYF
NA	TRBD2	TRBV11-2	TRBJ2-7	TGTGCCAGCAGCTTCAACAGACTAGCGTACGAGCAGTACTTC	CASSFNRLAYEQYF
NA	NA	TRBV30	TRBJ2-1	TGTGCCTGGAGTACCGACAGATTAAGTGAGCAGTTCTTC	CAWSTDRLSEQFF
NA	TRBD1	TRBV7-9	TRBJ2-7	TGTGCCAGCAGCTTACCCGACAGGGGTGGGTACGAGCAGTACTTC	CASSLPDRGGYEQYF
NA	NA	TRBV20-1	TRBJ1-2	TGCAGTGCTATTACTAACTATGGCTACACCTTC	CSAITNYGYTF
few	NA	TRBV12-3/TRBV12-4	TRBJ2-5	TGTGCCAGCAGTGACGAGGGCGAGACCCAGTACTTC	CASSDEGETQYF
NA	TRBD1	TRBV5-4	TRBJ2-7	TGTGCCAGCAGCGACGGACAGGGGGGGACCTACGAGCAGTACTTC	CASSDGQGGTYEQYF
NA	NA	TRBV5-6	TRBJ2-2	TGTGCCAGCAGCTTTATGGCCCCGAACACCGGGGAGCTGTTTTTT	CASSFMAPNTGELFF
NA	NA	TRBV3-1/TRBV3-2	TRBJ2-2	TGTGCCAGCAGACTTTCCTCGGGGGAGCTGTTTTTT	CASRLSSGELFF
NA	NA	TRBV19	TRBJ2-6	TGTGCCAGTAGTATTTTGGAGTCTGGGGCCAACGTCCTGACTTTC	CASSILESGANVLTF
NA	NA	TRBV14	TRBJ2-6	TGTGCCAGCAGCCAAGATGGTGACAGGCTAAGCTCTGGGGCCAACGTCCTGACTTTC	CASSQDGDRLSSGANVLTF
NA	NA	TRBV20-1	TRBJ2-7	TGCAGTGCCCTGACATCGGGGGAGCAGTACTTC	CSALTSGEQYF
NA	NA	TRBV19	TRBJ1-1	TGTGCCAGTAGTTGGGGCGAGACTGAAGCTTTCTTT	CASSWGETEAFF
NA	NA	TRBV29-1	TRBJ1-2	TGCAGCGTTGAAGGAGGCGTGGGGGCCGCGCGTGTCTACACCTTC	CSVEGGVGAARVYTF
many	NA	TRBV19	TRBJ1-2	TGTGCCAGTAGTCCCCTCCAGGGTGGGTATGGCTACACCTTC	CASSPLQGGYGYTF
NA	NA	TRBV19	TRBJ1-2	TGTGCCAGTAGCCCCGGGAGAAGCTATGGCTACACCTTC	CASSPGRSYGYTF
NA	NA	TRBV7-9	TRBJ1-1	TGTGCCAGCAGCTCCCAGGGTGAGAACACTGAAGCTTTCTTT	CASSSQGENTEAFF
NA	TRBD2	TRBV5-1	TRBJ2-3	TGCGCCAGCAGCTTGGGGCTAGCGGGGACTAGCACAGATACGCAGTATTTT	CASSLGLAGTSTDTQYF
once	TRBD1	TRBV3-1/TRBV3-2	TRBJ1-1	TGTGCCAGCAGACTACACTCGACAGGGACTGCTGCTGAAGCTTTCTTT	CASRLHSTGTAAEAFF
NA	TRBD2	TRBV7-9	TRBJ2-3	TGTGCCAGCAAGAGGGGGCTAGCGGGGGATACGCAGTATTTT	CASKRGLAGDTQYF
NA	TRBD1	TRBV5-6	TRBJ1-1	TGTGCCAGCAGCTTGGTGGACAGGGCGGGGAACACTGAAGCTTTCTTT	CASSLVDRAGNTEAFF
NA	NA	TRBV7-6	TRBJ2-5	TGTGCCAGCAGCTTAGCGAGGGGGAGTCAAGAGACCCAGTACTTC	CASSLARGSQETQYF
NA	TRBD1	TRBV2	TRBJ2-5	TGTGCCAGCCTAGGGGACAGGGGGCCTAGCGAGACCCAGTACTTC	CASLGDRGPSETQYF
NA	TRBD1	TRBV2	TRBJ2-3	TGTGCCAGCATTCCCGGGACAGGAATAATTAGCACAGATACGCAGTATTTT	CASIPGTGIISTDTQYF
NA	NA	TRBV7-2	TRBJ1-2	TGTGCCAGCAGCTTAGGCAGAACCTATGGCTACACCTTC	CASSLGRTYGYTF
NA	TRBD1	TRBV5-6	TRBJ2-4	TGTGCCAGCAGCACGAGACAGGGGAATGTTGACATTCAGTACTTC	CASSTRQGNVDIQYF
NA	TRBD2	TRBV7-2	TRBJ2-7	TGTGCCAGCAGCCTACTAGCGTTTACCTACGAGCAGTACTTC	CASSLLAFTYEQYF
NA	TRBD1	TRBV12-3/TRBV12-4	TRBJ2-7	TGTGCCAGCGGATGGACAGGGAACGAGCAGTACTTC	CASGWTGNEQYF